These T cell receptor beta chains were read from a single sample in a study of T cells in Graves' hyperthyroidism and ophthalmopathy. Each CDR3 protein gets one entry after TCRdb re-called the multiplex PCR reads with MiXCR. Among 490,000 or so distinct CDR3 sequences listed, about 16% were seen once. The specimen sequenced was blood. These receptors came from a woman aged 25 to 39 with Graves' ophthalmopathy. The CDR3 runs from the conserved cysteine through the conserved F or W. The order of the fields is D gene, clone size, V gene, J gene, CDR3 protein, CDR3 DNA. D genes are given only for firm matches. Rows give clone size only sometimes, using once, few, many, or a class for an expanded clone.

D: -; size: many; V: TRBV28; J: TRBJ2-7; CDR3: CASSLDRAAVDEQYF; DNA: TGTGCCAGCAGTCTCGACCGGGCCGCTGTGGACGAGCAGTACTTC
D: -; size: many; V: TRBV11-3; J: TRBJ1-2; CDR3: CASSSDSYYGYTF; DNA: TGTGCCAGCAGCTCCGACAGCTACTATGGCTACACCTTC
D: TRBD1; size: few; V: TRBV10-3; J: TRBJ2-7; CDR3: CAISDSDRDEQYF; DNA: TGTGCCATCAGTGATTCCGACAGGGACGAGCAGTACTTC
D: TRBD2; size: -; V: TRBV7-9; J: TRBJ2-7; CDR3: CASSLEGRLAGLYEQYF; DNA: TGTGCCAGCAGCTTAGAGGGACGACTAGCGGGCCTCTACGAGCAGTACTTC
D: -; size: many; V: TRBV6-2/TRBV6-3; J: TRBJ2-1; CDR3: CASSYSPNNEQFF; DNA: TGTGCCAGCAGTTACTCTCCGAACAATGAGCAGTTCTTC
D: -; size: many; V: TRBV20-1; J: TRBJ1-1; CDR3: CSARVGSVNTEAFF; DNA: TGCAGTGCTAGAGTTGGCTCGGTGAACACTGAAGCTTTCTTT
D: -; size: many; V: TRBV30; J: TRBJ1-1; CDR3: CASRAAGSEAFF; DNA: TGTGCTAGCAGGGCGGCCGGGTCGGAAGCTTTCTTT
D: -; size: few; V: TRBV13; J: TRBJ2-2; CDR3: CASSFGGRGRFTGELFF; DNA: TGTGCCAGCAGCTTCGGTGGGCGGGGGCGTTTCACCGGGGAGCTGTTTTTT
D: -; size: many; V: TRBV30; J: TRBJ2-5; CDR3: CAWSALETQYF; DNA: TGTGCCTGGAGCGCCCTAGAGACCCAGTACTTC
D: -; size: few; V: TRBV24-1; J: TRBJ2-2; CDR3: CATKRTATGELFF; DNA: TGTGCCACCAAAAGGACAGCCACCGGGGAGCTGTTTTTT
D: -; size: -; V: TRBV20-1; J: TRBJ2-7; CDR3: CSAPRTPNEQYF; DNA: TGCAGTGCGCCCAGGACCCCAAACGAGCAGTACTTC
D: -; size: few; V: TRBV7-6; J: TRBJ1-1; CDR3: CASSLEFNTEAFF; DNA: TGTGCCAGCAGCTTAGAGTTTAACACTGAAGCTTTCTTT
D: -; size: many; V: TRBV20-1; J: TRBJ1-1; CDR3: CSAFEDSYTEAFF; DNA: TGCAGTGCCTTCGAGGACAGTTACACTGAAGCTTTCTTT
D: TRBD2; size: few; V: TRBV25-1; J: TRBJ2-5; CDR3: CASSAHPPGLAGETQYF; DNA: TGTGCCAGCAGTGCCCACCCCCCCGGACTAGCTGGTGAGACCCAGTACTTC
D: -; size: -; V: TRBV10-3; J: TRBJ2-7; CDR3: CAIRSTRLTTYEQYF; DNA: TGTGCCATCAGGAGCACGAGACTAACAACCTACGAGCAGTACTTC
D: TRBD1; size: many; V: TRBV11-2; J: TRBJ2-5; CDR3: CASSSPTGGQETQYF; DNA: TGTGCCAGCAGCTCACCGACAGGGGGCCAAGAGACCCAGTACTTC
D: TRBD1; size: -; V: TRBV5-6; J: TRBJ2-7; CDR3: CASSLGGTGKYEQYF; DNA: TGTGCCAGCAGCTTGGGAGGGACAGGAAAATACGAGCAATACTTC
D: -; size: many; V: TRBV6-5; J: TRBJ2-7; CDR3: CASRSTGTYEQYF; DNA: TGTGCCAGCAGATCGACAGGTACCTACGAGCAGTACTTC
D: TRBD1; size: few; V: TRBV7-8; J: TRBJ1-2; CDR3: CASSLEDRVMDGYTF; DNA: TGTGCCAGCAGCTTAGAAGACAGGGTTATGGATGGCTACACCTTC
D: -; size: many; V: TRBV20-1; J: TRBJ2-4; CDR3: CSARVGDLAKNIQYF; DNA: TGCAGTGCTAGAGTGGGGGACCTAGCCAAAAACATTCAGTACTTC
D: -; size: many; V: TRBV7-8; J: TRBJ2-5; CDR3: CASSFPPLASRETQYF; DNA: TGTGCCAGCAGCTTCCCCCCTTTGGCTAGTCGGGAGACCCAGTACTTC
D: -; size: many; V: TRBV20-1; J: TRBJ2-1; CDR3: CSAKDSYNEQFF; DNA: TGCAGTGCTAAGGACTCTTACAATGAGCAGTTCTTC
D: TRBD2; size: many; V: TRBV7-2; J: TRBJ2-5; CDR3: CASSLEALAKVEYF; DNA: TGTGCCAGCAGCTTAGAAGCACTAGCGAAGGTCGAGTACTTC
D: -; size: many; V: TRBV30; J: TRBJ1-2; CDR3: CAWRDSIYGYTF; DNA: TGTGCCTGGAGGGACAGCATCTATGGCTACACCTTC
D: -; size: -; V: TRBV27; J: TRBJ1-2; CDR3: CASSFAGATNYGYTF; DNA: TGTGCCAGCAGTTTCGCAGGGGCGACTAACTATGGCTACACCTTC
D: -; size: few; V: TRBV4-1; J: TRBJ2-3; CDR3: CASSQEAFEEYTDTQYF; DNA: TGCGCCAGCAGCCAAGAGGCCTTTGAGGAGTACACAGATACGCAGTATTTT
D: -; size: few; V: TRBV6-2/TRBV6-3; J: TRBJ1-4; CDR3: CASSYFSGPNEKLFF; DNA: TGTGCCAGCAGTTACTTCAGCGGGCCGAATGAAAAACTGTTTTTT
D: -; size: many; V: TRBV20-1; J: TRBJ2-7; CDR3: CSARITGKPLDEQYF; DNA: TGCAGTGCTAGGATAACTGGCAAACCGCTCGACGAGCAGTACTTC
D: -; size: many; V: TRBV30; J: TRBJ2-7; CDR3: CAWSEGGVPTYEQYF; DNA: TGTGCCTGGAGCGAGGGGGGGGTCCCAACCTACGAGCAGTACTTC
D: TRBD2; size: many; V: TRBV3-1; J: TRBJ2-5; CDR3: CASKTSGSPQETQYF; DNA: TGTGCCAGCAAGACTAGCGGGAGTCCCCAAGAGACCCAGTACTTC
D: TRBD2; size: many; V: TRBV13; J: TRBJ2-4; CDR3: CASSLGLGLAGIAKNIQYF; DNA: TGTGCCAGCAGCTTAGGCCTCGGACTAGCGGGAATAGCCAAAAACATTCAGTACTTC